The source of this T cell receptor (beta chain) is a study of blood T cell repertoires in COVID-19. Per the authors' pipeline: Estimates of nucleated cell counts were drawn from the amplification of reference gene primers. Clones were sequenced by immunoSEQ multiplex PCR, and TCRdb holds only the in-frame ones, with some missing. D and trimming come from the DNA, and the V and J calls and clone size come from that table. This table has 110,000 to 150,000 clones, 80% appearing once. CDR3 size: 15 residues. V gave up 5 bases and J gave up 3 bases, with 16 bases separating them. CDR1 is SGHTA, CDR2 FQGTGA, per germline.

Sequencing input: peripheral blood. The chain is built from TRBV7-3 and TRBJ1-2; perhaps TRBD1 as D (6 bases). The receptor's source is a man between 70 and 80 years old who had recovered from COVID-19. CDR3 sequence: CASSRSAGGDYGYTF. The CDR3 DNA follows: TGTGCCAGCAGCCGCTCAGCGGGGGGCGACTATGGCTACACCTTC. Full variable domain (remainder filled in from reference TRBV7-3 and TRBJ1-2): GAGVSQTPSNKVTEKGKYVELRCDPISGHTALYWYRQSLGQGPEFLIYFQGTGAADDSGLPNDRFFAVRPEGSVSTLKIQRTERGDSAVYLCASSRSAGGDYGYTFGSGTRLTVV.